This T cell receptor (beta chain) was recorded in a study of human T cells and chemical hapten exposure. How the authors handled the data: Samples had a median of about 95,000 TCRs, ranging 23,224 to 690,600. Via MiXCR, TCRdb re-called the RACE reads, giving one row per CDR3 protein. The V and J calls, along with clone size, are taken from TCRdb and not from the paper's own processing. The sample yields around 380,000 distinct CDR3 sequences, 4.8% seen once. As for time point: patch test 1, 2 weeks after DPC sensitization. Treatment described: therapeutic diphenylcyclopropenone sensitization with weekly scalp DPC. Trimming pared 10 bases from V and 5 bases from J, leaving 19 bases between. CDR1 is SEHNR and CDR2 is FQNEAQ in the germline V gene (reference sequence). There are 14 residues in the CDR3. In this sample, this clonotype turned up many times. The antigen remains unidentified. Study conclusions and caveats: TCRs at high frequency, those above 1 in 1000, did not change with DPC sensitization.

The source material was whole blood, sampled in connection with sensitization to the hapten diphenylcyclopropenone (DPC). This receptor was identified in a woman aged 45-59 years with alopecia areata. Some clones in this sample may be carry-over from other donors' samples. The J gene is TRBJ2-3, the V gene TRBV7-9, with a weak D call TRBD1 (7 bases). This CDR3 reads CATAASRGEDTQYF. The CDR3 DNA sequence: TGTGCCACCGCCGCCTCCAGGGGGGAAGATACGCAGTATTTT.